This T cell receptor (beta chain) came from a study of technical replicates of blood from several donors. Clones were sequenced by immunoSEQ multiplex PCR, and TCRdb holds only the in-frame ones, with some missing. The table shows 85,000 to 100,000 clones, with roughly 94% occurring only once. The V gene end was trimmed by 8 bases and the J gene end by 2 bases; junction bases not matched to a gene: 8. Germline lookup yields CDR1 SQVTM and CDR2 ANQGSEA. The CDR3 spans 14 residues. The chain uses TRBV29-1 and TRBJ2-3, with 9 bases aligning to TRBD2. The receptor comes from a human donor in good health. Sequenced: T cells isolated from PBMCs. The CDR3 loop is CSPKIAGVTDTQYF. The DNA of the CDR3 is TGCAGCCCGAAAATAGCGGGGGTCACAGATACGCAGTATTTT.